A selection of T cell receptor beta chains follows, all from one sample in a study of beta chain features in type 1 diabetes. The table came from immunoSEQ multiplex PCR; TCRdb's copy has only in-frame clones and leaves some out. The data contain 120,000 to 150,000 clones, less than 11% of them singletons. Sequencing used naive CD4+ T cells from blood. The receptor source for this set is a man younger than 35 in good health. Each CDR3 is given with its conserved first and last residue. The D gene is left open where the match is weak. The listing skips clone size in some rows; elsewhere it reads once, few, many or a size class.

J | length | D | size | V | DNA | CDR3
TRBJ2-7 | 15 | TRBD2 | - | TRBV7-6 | TGTGCCAGCAGCTTAGCGCGGGGAGGGACGGGCGAGCAGTACTTC | CASSLARGGTGEQYF
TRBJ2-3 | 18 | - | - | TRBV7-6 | TGTGCCAGCAGCTCCCAAAGATCGAGCGGCGTGAGCACAGATACGCAGTATTTT | CASSSQRSSGVSTDTQYF
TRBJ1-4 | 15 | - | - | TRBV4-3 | TGCGCCAGCAGCCAAGATCGGGCAACTAATGAAAAACTGTTTTTT | CASSQDRATNEKLFF
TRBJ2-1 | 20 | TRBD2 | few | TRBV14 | TGTGCCAGCAGCCAAGATGAGCCTAGCGGGGGCCTAGGATCCTACAATGAGCAGTTCTTC | CASSQDEPSGGLGSYNEQFF
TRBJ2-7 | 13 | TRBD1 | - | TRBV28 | TGTGCCAGCAGTTCCGGACAGGTCTACGAGCAGTACTTC | CASSSGQVYEQYF
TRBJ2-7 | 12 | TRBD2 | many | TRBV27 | TGTGCCAGCAGTTGGGGAGGGGACGAGCAGTACTTC | CASSWGGDEQYF
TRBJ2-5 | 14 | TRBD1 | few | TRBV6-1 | TGTGCCAGCAGTGAAGGGACAGGGGGCGAGACCCAGTACTTC | CASSEGTGGETQYF
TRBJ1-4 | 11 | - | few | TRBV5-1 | TGCGCCAGCAGCGCGGATGAAAAACTGTTTTTT | CASSADEKLFF
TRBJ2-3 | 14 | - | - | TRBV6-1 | TGTGCCAGCAGTGACAGGGGCCCCCCCTCGACGCAGTATTTT | CASSDRGPPSTQYF
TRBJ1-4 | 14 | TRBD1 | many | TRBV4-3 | TGCGCCAGCAGCCGGGACAGGGGGGACGAAAAACTGTTTTTT | CASSRDRGDEKLFF
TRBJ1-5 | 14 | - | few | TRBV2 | TGTGCCAGCAGTGTACCAGGGAGCAATCAGCCCCAGCATTTT | CASSVPGSNQPQHF
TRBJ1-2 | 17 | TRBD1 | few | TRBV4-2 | TGTGCCAGCAGCCAAGATAGTGTAGGACAGGGGTACTATGGCTACACCTTC | CASSQDSVGQGYYGYTF
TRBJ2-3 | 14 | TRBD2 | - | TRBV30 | TGTGCCTGGATCCAAGCGGGGGGGGCAGATACGCAGTATTTT | CAWIQAGGADTQYF
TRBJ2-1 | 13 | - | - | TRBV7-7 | TGTGCCAGCAGCGAACGGACAGACAATGAGCAGTTCTTC | CASSERTDNEQFF
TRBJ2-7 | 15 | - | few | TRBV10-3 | TGTGCCATCAGTAAGGACAGAGCAGCCGCCTACGAGCAGTACTTC | CAISKDRAAAYEQYF
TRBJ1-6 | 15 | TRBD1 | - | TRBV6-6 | TGTGCCAGCAGTTACTCCCAGGGGGCACCCCGACCCCTCCACTTT | CASSYSQGAPRPLHF
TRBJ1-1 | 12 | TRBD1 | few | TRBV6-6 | TGTTTAGTCGGGACAGGGTACACTGAAGCTTTCTTT | CLVGTGYTEAFF
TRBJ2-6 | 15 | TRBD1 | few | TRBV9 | TGTGCCAGCAGCGAAGGGACAGGGGGTTCCAACGTCCTGACTTTC | CASSEGTGGSNVLTF
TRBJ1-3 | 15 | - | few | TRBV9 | TGTGCCAGCAGCCCGCGCCTGTTCTCTGGAAACACCATATATTTT | CASSPRLFSGNTIYF